This T cell receptor beta chain originates from a study of a mutant IDH1 vaccine in newly diagnosed glioma. Overall study context: Week 35 was assigned to visit V12, and week 47 was assigned to visit V13.

Specified time point: week 35, safety follow-up. Doses consisted of 300 ug of mutant IDH1 20-mer peptide each, paired with topical imiquimod. The length of the CDR3 is 15 residues. V lost 1 base to trimming and J lost 8 bases, with 14 bases between them. In germline, CDR1 is SGHDN, CDR2 FVKESK. Sequenced by immunoSEQ multiplex PCR; TCRdb stores in-frame clones only, minus some. The table shows 35,000 to 45,000 clones, with roughly four fifths occurring only once. Concerning this clone itself: The antigen is not known.

The sample here was PBMCs, taken from a glioma patient whose treatment included an IDH1 peptide vaccine. The J gene is TRBJ1-4, the V gene TRBV14; no firm D call. The TCR comes from a woman aged 50 to 60 with glioma. The CDR3, as DNA: TGTGCCAGCAGCCAAGGAGGATACTGGCTAGAAAAACTGTTTTTT. Residues: CASSQGGYWLEKLFF.